These 31 T cell receptor beta chains were sequenced from one sample in a study of lymphopenia after photon versus proton radiotherapy. Sequencing was performed with immunoSEQ multiplex PCR; in TCRdb, only in-frame clones are kept and a portion is missing. The sample has over 9,500 clones; approximately 90% are singletons. The sample in question was peripheral blood, obtained from a patient treated with photon-based radiotherapy. All receptors derive from a man aged 60-69 years with pancreatic cancer.

The chain recombines TRBV7-2 with TRBJ2-3; 7 bases map to TRBD2. CDR3 length equals 15 residues. V shed 5 bases and J 0 bases; nucleotides not matched to a gene: 5. The germline V gene encodes CDR1 SGHTA and CDR2 FQGNSA. The CDR3 region is CASSLSGVSTDTQYF. For the CDR3, the DNA is TGTGCCAGCAGCCTGAGCGGGGTAAGCACAGATACGCAGTATTTT.

The gene calls are TRBV6-5 and TRBJ2-3; D might be TRBD1 (6 bases). The V gene's germline CDR1 is MNHEY and CDR2 SVGAGI. Trimming removed 6 bases at V and 7 bases at J, with 20 bases between. This CDR3 has 15 residues. The DNA of the CDR3 is TGTGCCAGCAGACGTGACAGGATCGGAGAAAATACGCAGTATTTT. Translation: CASRRDRIGENTQYF.

The chain is built from TRBV5-6 and TRBJ2-5; TRBD1 might be the D (6 bases). The last part of the DNA fits TRBJ2-7 better; the J call may be wrong. CDR3 length: 14 residues. Per germline, CDR1 SGHDT and CDR2 YYEEEE. CDR3 sequence (DNA): TGTGCCAGCAGCTTCAGGACAGAAAAGGACGAGCAGTACTTC. Translating gives CASSFRTEKDEQYF.

The rearrangement links TRBV7-3 to TRBJ1-5; D is undetermined. CDR1 is SGHTA, CDR2 FQGTGA, per germline. The V gene lost 2 bases and the J gene lost 3 bases, with 20 bases spanning the gap. CDR3 size: 18 residues. In nucleotides, the CDR3 is TGTGCCAGCAGCTTATCTGTACCTGACCCCGAGTCCAATCAGCCCCAGCATTTT. Its translation: CASSLSVPDPESNQPQHF.

This chain uses TRBV14 with TRBJ2-2; perhaps TRBD1 as D (6 bases). Trimming took 6 bases from V and 5 from J, leaving 16 bases between them. The CDR3 runs 15 residues. Germline V lookup: CDR1 SGHDN, CDR2 FVKESK. This CDR3 reads CASRPFGGSTGELFF. DNA of the CDR3: TGTGCCAGCAGACCTTTTGGGGGCTCTACCGGGGAGCTGTTTTTT.

The J gene is TRBJ2-7, the V gene TRBV7-2; possibly TRBD2 for D (5 bases). In germline, CDR1 is SGHTA, CDR2 FQGNSA. With 5 bases removed from V and 0 bases from J, the gap between germline ends came to 14 bases. CDR3 length: 15 amino acids. CDR3 region: CASSIRTVSSYEQYF. CDR3 sequence (DNA): TGTGCCAGCAGCATAAGGACTGTTAGCTCCTACGAGCAGTACTTC. Filled out from reference TRBV7-2 and TRBJ2-7, the complete variable domain reads GAGVSQSPSNKVTEKGKDVELRCDPISGHTALYWYRQSLGQGLEFLIYFQGNSAPDKSGLPSDRFSAERTGGSVSTLTIQRTQQEDSAVYLCASSIRTVSSYEQYFGPGTRLTVT.

The chain joins TRBV7-9 to TRBJ2-7; the D gene is possibly TRBD2 (7 bases). Deletions cut 3 bases from V and 3 bases from J, with 18 bases between. Germline CDR1 and CDR2: SEHNR and FQNEAQ (reference sequence). The CDR3 contains 16 residues. The CDR3 DNA is TGTGCCAGCAGCTTGGTAGGCGGGGGCGTTATCTACGAGCAGTACTTC. Amino acids: CASSLVGGGVIYEQYF. Complete variable domain (other parts from reference TRBV7-9 and TRBJ2-7): DTGVSQNPRHKITKRGQNVTFRCDPISEHNRLYWYRQTLGQGPEFLTYFQNEAQLEKSRLLSDRFSAERPKGSFSTLEIQRTEQGDSAMYLCASSLVGGGVIYEQYFGPGTRLTVT.

V gene TRBV4-3 combines with J gene TRBJ2-4; 10 nucleotides align to TRBD2. Germline CDR1 reads LGHNA; CDR2 reads YSLEER. J gave up 1 base and V 4 bases, and 7 bases lay outside the gene matches. This CDR3 region has 17 residues. CDR3 nucleotides: TGCGCCAGCAGCCGAGGACTAGCGGACAAGGCCAAAAACATTCAGTACTTC. It codes for CASSRGLADKAKNIQYF.

The chain couples TRBV9 to TRBJ2-3; TRBD2 matches at 9 bases. J was trimmed by 6 bases and V by 1 base; bases with no gene match: 12. Germline V gene sequence: CDR1 SGDLS, CDR2 YYNGEE. The CDR3 has 17 amino acids. This CDR3 reads CASSVRGGGAKLDTQYF. The CDR3 bases are TGTGCCAGCAGCGTAAGGGGCGGGGGGGCAAAGTTGGATACGCAGTATTTT.

This clone occurred once. The J gene is TRBJ2-7, the V gene TRBV6-7, with 7 bases lining up with TRBD1. TRBV6-7 is identified as an open reading frame with a role that is uncertain. The CDR3 consists of 16 residues. The V and J ends lost 6 bases and 0 bases, in that order; junction bases with no gene match: 11. CDR3 DNA: TGTGCCAGCAGAAATTCACCGGGACAGACCTCCTACGAGCAGTACTTC. Translated: CASRNSPGQTSYEQYF.

The count of this clone is one. The chain employs TRBV9 and TRBJ1-2; D is ambiguous. Germline loops: CDR1 SGDLS, CDR2 YYNGEE. The germline V and J ends were trimmed by 0 bases and 4 bases, with 7 bases remaining between them. The CDR3 totals 13 residues. CDR3 coding DNA: TGTGCCAGCAGCGTAGTTGCCTTCTATGGCTACACCTTC. This codes for CASSVVAFYGYTF.

A note on this clone: One end of the junction does not line up with germline, which may come from a read error. The gene calls are TRBV7-7 and TRBJ2-2; D not certain. The CDR3 spans 16 residues. Germline V CDR1 and CDR2: SSHAT, FNYEAQ (reference sequence). CDR3 DNA: TGTGCTAGCAGCTCCTCTGTTTCAGCGAACACCGGGGAGCTGTTTTTT. It yields the protein CASSSSVSANTGELFF.

The chain employs TRBV19 and TRBJ2-7, with D perhaps TRBD1 (6 bases). This CDR3 comprises 12 residues. Trimming removed 8 bases from V and 3 bases from J, with 11 bases in between. Germline V gene sequence: CDR1 LNHDA, CDR2 SQIVND (reference sequence). The CDR3 loop is CASGNRDYEQYF. CDR3 sequence (DNA): TGTGCCAGTGGGAACAGGGACTACGAGCAGTACTTC.

A single count supports this clone. The chain couples TRBV12-5 to TRBJ2-3, with 8 bases matching TRBD1. CDR3 size: 16 residues. Looked up from germline, CDR1 is LGHNT and CDR2 is FRNRAP. V lost 0 bases and J lost 7; bases outside the gene matches: 9. The CDR3 here is CASGLVVGQDLNTQYF. The CDR3, as DNA: TGTGCTAGTGGTTTGGTAGTGGGACAGGATCTGAATACGCAGTATTTT.

V and J are TRBV19 and TRBJ1-6; 7 bases are shared with TRBD1. The V and J ends lost 4 bases and 7 bases, in that order; junction bases with no gene match: 7. Germline CDR1 reads LNHDA; CDR2 reads SQIVND (reference sequence). The CDR3 is 15 residues long. CDR3: CASSTGTVPNSPLHF. In nucleotides, the CDR3 is TGTGCCAGTAGTACGGGGACAGTACCGAATTCACCCCTCCACTTT.

This chain joins TRBV9 and TRBJ2-4, with 10 bases that match TRBD2. Looked up from germline, CDR1 is SGDLS and CDR2 is YYNGEE. V was clipped by 0 bases and J by 4 bases; unmatched bases: 10. This CDR3 spans 18 amino acids. The CDR3 protein is CASSVESGGAGSKNIQYF. CDR3 nucleotide sequence: TGTGCCAGCAGCGTAGAAAGCGGGGGGGCCGGCTCAAAAAACATTCAGTACTTC.

The table lists this clone with a few counts. The chain recombines TRBV7-9 with TRBJ2-7; 13 bases match TRBD2. The trim removed 5 bases at V and 6 bases at J, leaving 7 bases unmatched. Germline CDR1 is SEHNR and CDR2 is FQNEAQ (reference sequence). The CDR3 totals 15 residues. The CDR3 DNA reads TGTGCCAGCAGCCCCACTAGCGGGGGGGCCTTCGAGCAGTACTTC. It encodes CASSPTSGGAFEQYF.

This sequence joins TRBV23-1 and TRBJ2-7; unclear D gene. TRBV23-1 is reported as an ORF; its role is uncertain. Deletions cut 2 bases from V and 5 bases from J, with 7 bases between. The CDR3 is made up of 12 amino acids. The CDR3 DNA reads TGCGCCAGCAGTCAAGGGTTGAACGAGCAGTACTTC. It encodes CASSQGLNEQYF.

The V gene is TRBV7-8, the J gene TRBJ1-2, with a possible D match to TRBD1 (6 bases). This CDR3 is built from 13 residues. V was clipped by 1 base and J by 8 bases, with 11 bases between them. Germline V gene lookup returns CDR1 SGHVS and CDR2 FQNEAQ. The CDR3 spells CASSLEQGLGYTF. The CDR3 region has the DNA TGTGCCAGCAGCTTAGAACAGGGTTTGGGCTACACCTTC.

The CDR3 sequence is CASSVATGWNQPQHF. The CDR3 nucleotides read TGTGCCAGCAGCGTAGCTACGGGGTGGAATCAGCCCCAGCATTTT. This rearrangement joins TRBV9 to TRBJ1-5; D unclear. Trimming pared 0 bases from V and 4 bases from J, leaving 11 bases between. There are 15 residues in the CDR3. The germline CDR1 and CDR2 sequences are SGDLS and YYNGEE.

This chain joins TRBV19 and TRBJ2-1; TRBD2 is a possible D gene (5 bases). This CDR3 region has 16 residues. CDR1 is LNHDA and CDR2 is SQIVND in the germline V gene (reference sequence). Trimming left V 2 bases short and J 0 bases short, with 11 bases between. CDR3 DNA: TGTGCCAGTAGTATAATCGGGGTTGGCTCCTACAATGAGCAGTTCTTC. Translated, it gives CASSIIGVGSYNEQFF.

V and J are TRBV29-1 and TRBJ1-2; the match to TRBD1 covers 9 bases. The CDR3 sequence is 14 residues long. In germline, CDR1 is SQVTM, CDR2 ANQGSEA. The junction had 14 bases not matched to a gene; V was cut back by 7 bases and J by 8 bases. The CDR3, as DNA: TGCAGCGCCCTCCTGGACAGGGGAATTCGGGGCTACACCTTC. Protein product: CSALLDRGIRGYTF.

Only a few counts were recorded for this clone. The rearrangement links TRBV7-2 to TRBJ2-7; the D is unclear. This CDR3 contains 16 residues. Per the germline V gene, CDR1 is SGHTA and CDR2 is FQGNSA. V lost 0 bases and J 2 bases, leaving 14 bases between the germline ends. The CDR3 protein is CASSLAGAPMTYEQYF. DNA of the CDR3: TGTGCCAGCAGCTTAGCGGGCGCCCCAATGACCTACGAGCAGTACTTC. Full variable domain (missing parts from reference TRBV7-2 and TRBJ2-7): GAGVSQSPSNKVTEKGKDVELRCDPISGHTALYWYRQSLGQGLEFLIYFQGNSAPDKSGLPSDRFSAERTGGSVSTLTIQRTQQEDSAVYLCASSLAGAPMTYEQYFGPGTRLTVT.

V is TRBV2 and J is TRBJ2-5; D not resolved. Germline values: CDR1 SNHLY, CDR2 FYNNEI. The CDR3 runs 13 residues. V gave up 4 bases and J gave up 0 bases, with 6 bases separating them. CDR3 DNA sequence: TGTGCCAGCAGTGGGGGAAACCAAGAGACCCAGTACTTC. Amino acids: CASSGGNQETQYF.

The J gene is TRBJ2-1, the V gene TRBV9, with D unclear. This CDR3 is built from 13 residues. Germline values: CDR1 SGDLS, CDR2 YYNGEE. With 3 bases removed from V and 7 bases from J, the gap between germline ends came to 11 bases. In nucleotides, the CDR3 is TGTGCCAGCAGCGAGGATCTGTGGAATGAGCAGTTCTTC. It codes for CASSEDLWNEQFF.

This clone was counted a single time. V and J are TRBV6-6 and TRBJ1-2, with D uncertain. The CDR3 is 12 residues long. Deletions cut 6 bases from V and 2 bases from J, with 7 bases between. Germline-derived CDR1 and CDR2 are MNHNY and SVGAGI (reference sequence). For the CDR3, the DNA is TGTGCCAGCAGCATGTTAAACTATGGCTACACCTTC. This sequence encodes CASSMLNYGYTF.

This clone was seen more than once but under ten times. The chain couples TRBV7-9 to TRBJ2-7, with unresolved D. V dropped 3 bases and J dropped 2 bases, with 5 bases sitting between them. Germline CDR1 and CDR2: SEHNR and FQNEAQ (reference sequence). This CDR3 comprises 12 residues. CDR3: CASSFNPYEQYF. The CDR3, as DNA: TGTGCCAGCAGCTTCAACCCCTACGAGCAGTACTTC.

This chain uses TRBV5-1 with TRBJ2-7; D uncertain. Germline lookup yields CDR1 SGHRS and CDR2 YFSETQ. V was shortened by 3 bases and J by 3 bases, with 7 bases between the two germline ends. The CDR3 runs 12 residues. The CDR3 bases are TGCGCCAGCAGCTACTCAGGCTACGAGCAGTACTTC. Translated, it gives CASSYSGYEQYF.

The V gene is TRBV10-2, the J gene TRBJ1-1, with D possibly being TRBD1 (6 bases). Trimming took 3 bases from V and 1 from J, leaving 9 bases between them. Germline V gives CDR1 WSHSY, CDR2 SAAADI. There are 14 residues in the CDR3. Here the CDR3 reads CASSDRTANTEAFF. CDR3 coding DNA: TGCGCCAGCAGTGACCGGACAGCGAACACTGAAGCTTTCTTT.

This clone was observed a single time. This chain connects TRBV13 to TRBJ2-3; the match to TRBD2 covers 15 bases. After removal of 5 bases from V and 5 bases from J, the junction contained 8 bases not matched to a gene. Per the germline V gene, CDR1 is PRHDT and CDR2 is FYEKMQ (reference sequence). The CDR3 is 17 residues long. Written as DNA, the CDR3 is TGTGCCAGCAGCCCCAGGACTAGCGGGGGGGCCGGAGATACGCAGTATTTT. This encodes CASSPRTSGGAGDTQYF.

This clone was detected only once. The chain combines TRBV6-4 with TRBJ2-6; D perhaps matches TRBD1 (6 bases). The CDR3 contains 16 residues. CDR1 MRHNA and CDR2 SNTAGT come from the germline V gene. V dropped 3 bases and J dropped 2 bases, with 11 bases sitting between them. The CDR3, as DNA: TGTGCCAGCAGTGAGTCAGGGGCGGCTGGGGCCAACGTCCTGACTTTC. It codes for CASSESGAAGANVLTF.